Each of the 2 T cell receptor beta chains below was sequenced from the same sample in a study of multiple sclerosis patients with progressive multifocal leukoencephalopathy. Sequencing was performed with immunoSEQ multiplex PCR; in TCRdb, only in-frame clones are kept and a portion is missing. This sample carries roughly 32,000 clones, about 91% of them seen once, and the ten largest clones take around 6%. The sample's time point: time of PML onset. This specimen was PBMCs, taken from a patient treated with natalizumab. The receptors were sampled from a woman between 40 and 55 years old with progressive multifocal leukoencephalopathy.

The chain recombines TRBV6-5 with TRBJ1-3, with 7 bases matching TRBD1. Germline CDR1 reads MNHEY; CDR2 reads SVGAGI. This CDR3 contains 15 residues. The trim removed 6 bases at V and 6 bases at J, leaving 11 bases unmatched. The CDR3 is CASSPSGTDLNTIYF. The CDR3 nucleotides are TGTGCCAGCAGCCCATCCGGGACAGATTTAAACACCATATATTTT.

This chain uses TRBV18 with TRBJ1-1; maybe TRBD1 (5 bases). The CDR3 contains 13 residues. Trimming took 2 bases from V and 10 from J, leaving 14 bases between them. From germline, CDR1 is KGHSH and CDR2 LQKENI. CDR3 residues: CASSPTAEGPAFF. In nucleotides, the CDR3 is TGTGCCAGCTCACCAACTGCAGAGGGGCCAGCTTTCTTT. The full variable domain, with the rest looked up from reference TRBV18 and TRBJ1-1, is NAGVMQNPRHLVRRRGQEARLRCSPMKGHSHVYWYRQLPEEGLKFMVYLQKENIIDESGMPKERFSAEFPKEGPSILRIQQVVRGDSAAYFCASSPTAEGPAFFGQGTRLTVV.